This TCR delta chain emerged from a study of gamma-delta chains in newborns, infants, children. The CDR3 sequence is 21 residues long. The germline gives CDR1 GEAIGNYY, CDR2 EKD. Turning to this clone: The junction shows a germline mismatch at one end, possibly a read error. The same CDR3 arises from other DNA sequences in this sample as well.

TCRdb applied CATT to the reads for clone calling. This sample yields 2,500 or so delta-chain clones, of which roughly 9.6% are seen a single time; about a sixth belongs to the top ten. Sample: blood. The gene calls are TRDV2 and TRDJ3; 10 bases align to TRDD3. This clonotype originated in a child who was a newborn, infant or young child, either healthy, febrile or measles-vaccinated (not recorded which). The CDR3 nucleotides are TGTGCCTGTGGCACCGTACTGGGGGATTCCATCAGCTCCTGGGACACCCGGCAGATGTTTTTC. It encodes CACGTVLGDSISSWDTRQMFF.